This TCR beta chain was sequenced in a study of T-cell memory formation after mild COVID-19 (dated by TCRdb to the early 2020s). Broadly, across the study: Most TCR sequence clusters were specific to one of the two donors. Longitudinal TCRalpha and TCRbeta repertoire sequencing tracked T-cell clones expanding and contracting after mild COVID-19 in a couple of donors. Two young, previously healthy adult volunteers, one female and one male, were included in the cohort. What the work shows at the level of the full study, not this receptor alone: Contracting CD4+ clones appeared mostly in the CM and EM memory subsets, whereas CD8+ clones were enriched in EMRA. The study included only a couple of mild cases, and larger cohorts that include severe cases with pre-infection samples were judged to be necessary. The detection of some responding clones in pre-infection memory suggests that pre-existing cross-reactive memory T cells joined the SARS-CoV-2 response. SARS-CoV-2 specificity was not confirmed for the second-wave clones peaking on day 37. Balanced CD4/CD8 phenotypes were observed for clones contracting from day 15 to 85, whereas a bias towards CD4+ was observed for a second wave of clones expanding from day 15 to 37.

PBMCs were isolated by Ficoll-Paque density gradient centrifugation. As encoded in the germline V gene, CDR1 is SQVTM while CDR2 is ANQGSEA. CDR3 length: 13 amino acids, cysteine to phenylalanine. Only CDR3 DNA is held: 39 bases, read in frame from base 1. The trim is 6 bases for V and 4 bases for J, with a gap of 16 bases between the germline ends. TCRdb lists the instrument as Illumina NovaSeq 6000. TCRalpha and TCRbeta cDNA libraries were constructed by 5'RACE with constant-segment primers, with sample barcodes and unique molecular identifiers being introduced. RNA was extracted from every sample with Trizol reagent. Library amplification was performed in two PCR steps, and a second sample barcode and Illumina TruSeq adapters were introduced in the second step. Sequencing of libraries was performed on an Illumina NovaSeq with 2 x 150 bp paired-end reads. The authors processed their data as follows. Demultiplexing of reads and collapsing into UMI-guided consensus sequences were performed with migec v1.2.7. Using mixcr v2.1.11, UMI consensuses were aligned to TRA and TRB V and J templates and then assembled into clonotypes. A clonotype was counted as expanded or contracted only when both edgeR and NoisET called the clonotype significant, with the noise models trained on biological replicates. For edgeR calls, the thresholds were a false discovery rate-adjusted p below 0.01 and a log2 fold-change of 1. As an exploratory analysis of dynamics, max-normalized trajectories of the 1000 most abundant clonotypes were examined by PCA with hierarchical clustering. Each responding clone was given a CD4 or CD8 phenotype based on the CD4+ and CD8+ repertoires, which had been sequenced separately. Clones were called with MiXCR by TCRdb after fastp trimmed the public reads at Q25, and only in-frame beta chains were retained. Every distinct CDR3 protein forms one entry, paired with its most common genes and DNA. The V and J calls reflect TCRdb's pipeline rather than the authors' work. The sample yields roughly 170,000 distinct CDR3 sequences; 20% to 25% were counted once. Approximately 22% of the sample is taken by the ten largest.

To note about this clonotype: Its cognate antigen has yet to be identified. The record has no base qualities; no much larger clone is one base away.

This sequence originates from an adult woman who had mild COVID-19 (a few samples of this study predate the infection). The sample titles of this study are shuffled in the database, so cell type and time point are left out; the donor was told from shared clones. The chain was built from TRBV29-1 and TRBJ2-7, with TRBD1 as a weak D call on 5 bases. Sequencing used PBMCs or a T cell subset sorted from them (not recorded which). The sequence in DNA is TGCAGCGTCCTTCCGGTGGGGCAGTACGAGCAGTACTTC. Its amino acids are CSVLPVGQYEQYF.